The 12 T cell receptor beta chains below were found in one sample sequenced in a study of blood T cells in healthy people across ages. Through a sample-barcoded 5' primer and a J-beta primer mix, a second PCR was run for about 7 to 12 cycles. MiXCR, run by TCRdb on the 5' RACE reads, gives a single entry per CDR3 protein. The sample includes approximately 600,000 distinct CDR3 sequences, 58% of them seen just once. The sample comprised blood. These receptors were taken from a man in his sixties in good health.

The sample holds a few counts of this clonotype. This chain uses TRBV11-2 with TRBJ2-1; 8 bases agree with TRBD1. Germline CDR1 reads SGHAT; CDR2 reads FQNNGV. J gave up 5 bases and V 4 bases, and 4 bases lay outside the gene matches. The CDR3 spans 14 residues. In DNA form, the CDR3 reads TGTGCCAGCAGCTCAGGCAGGGGGCACAATGAGCAGTTCTTC. This sequence encodes CASSSGRGHNEQFF.

This chain links TRBV12-3 or TRBV12-4 with TRBJ2-1; 12 nucleotides line up with TRBD2. Trimming took 5 bases from V and 8 from J; bases not matched to a gene: 7. This CDR3 spans 15 amino acids. This CDR3 is CASSPRTSGVDEQFF. Written as DNA, the CDR3 is TGTGCCAGCAGTCCCCGGACTAGCGGGGTGGATGAGCAGTTCTTC.

The chain is built from TRBV20-1 and TRBJ2-7, with D unclear. Trimming pared 0 bases from V and 0 bases from J, leaving 12 bases between. The CDR3 extends over 15 amino acids. CDR1 is DFQATT, CDR2 SNEGSKA, per germline (reference sequence). This CDR3 is CSARDPTSLSYEQYF. The CDR3 bases are TGCAGTGCTAGAGATCCGACCTCTCTCTCCTACGAGCAGTACTTC.

The chain links TRBV7-9 to TRBJ1-1; possibly TRBD1 for D (5 bases). Looked up from germline, CDR1 is SEHNR and CDR2 is FQNEAQ (reference sequence). The V gene lost 4 bases and the J gene lost 4 bases, with 13 bases spanning the gap. The CDR3 extends over 14 amino acids. The CDR3 region is CASSSGTIGTEAFF. The CDR3 DNA sequence: TGTGCCAGCAGCTCGGGGACGATCGGCACTGAAGCTTTCTTT.

The chain links TRBV28 to TRBJ1-2; D perhaps matches TRBD1 (5 bases). Germline V gene sequence: CDR1 MDHEN, CDR2 SYDVKM. The germline V and J ends were trimmed by 3 bases and 12 bases, with 17 bases remaining between them. The CDR3 has 13 amino acids. The chain's CDR3 is CASSFPDSRTNTF. CDR3 bases: TGTGCCAGCAGTTTCCCCGACAGCCGAACTAACACCTTC.

This clonotype was seen ten or more times. This chain uses TRBV9 with TRBJ2-7, with D possibly being TRBD2 (5 bases). CDR3 size: 14 residues. Germline assignment: CDR1 SGDLS and CDR2 YYNGEE. Trimming stripped 4 bases from V and 1 base from J, with 12 bases between. This CDR3 reads CASSPRTLSYEQYF. The CDR3 DNA is TGTGCCAGCAGCCCTCGGACTCTGTCCTACGAGCAGTACTTC.

The chain combines TRBV5-1 with TRBJ2-5; D call uncertain. This CDR3 is 15 amino acids long. Trimming shortened V by 1 base and J by 4 bases, and 14 bases separated the two germline ends. Germline V CDR1 and CDR2: SGHRS, YFSETQ. CDR3 in amino acids: CASSLLNFPLETQYF. CDR3 nucleotide sequence: TGCGCCAGCAGCTTGCTTAACTTCCCGCTAGAGACCCAGTACTTC.

Many counts were recorded for this clonotype. J is TRBJ2-3 and V is TRBV24-1; 7 bases agree with TRBD2. The J segment lost 0 bases and the V segment lost 10 bases, leaving 6 bases of the junction unmatched. This CDR3 has 14 amino acids. Germline V gene sequence: CDR1 KGHDR, CDR2 SFDVKD. Here the CDR3 reads CATQRGVSTDTQYF. The DNA of the CDR3 is TGTGCCACACAGCGGGGTGTGAGCACAGATACGCAGTATTTT.

There are a few counts of this clonotype. This chain uses TRBV11-2 with TRBJ1-4, with 7 positions matching TRBD1. Trimming removed 6 bases from V and 1 base from J; junction bases left unmatched: 8. This CDR3 contains 16 residues. Germline loops: CDR1 SGHAT, CDR2 FQNNGV. The chain's CDR3 is CASRRDSFRTNEKLFF. CDR3 DNA: TGTGCCAGCAGACGGGACAGTTTCAGAACTAATGAAAAACTGTTTTTT.

V and J are TRBV18 and TRBJ2-1; D is undetermined. The V gene's germline CDR1 is KGHSH and CDR2 LQKENI. Trimming took off 3 bases at V and 5 bases at J, with 11 bases between the two ends. The CDR3 is made up of 14 amino acids. The CDR3 DNA reads TGTGCCAGCTCACCCCCGTACCCAGACAATGAGCAGTTCTTC. Translation: CASSPPYPDNEQFF.

About this clonotype: A much more abundant neighbour one base away suggests this may be a read error. The rearrangement joins TRBV20-1 to TRBJ2-1; 10 bases fit TRBD1. This CDR3 contains 14 residues. The trim removed 6 bases at V and 4 bases at J, leaving 6 bases unmatched. Germline CDR1 reads DFQATT; CDR2 reads SNEGSKA (reference sequence). CDR3 in amino acids: CSAPSDRGYNEQFF. CDR3 DNA: TGCAGTGCCCCGTCGGACAGGGGGTACAATGAGCAGTTCTTC.

In its sample, this clonotype was seen a few times. CDR3 DNA: TGTGCCAGCAGTCGGAGTGGGTATGGCTACACCTTC. Translation gives CASSRSGYGYTF. The V gene is TRBV12-3 or TRBV12-4, the J gene TRBJ1-2; D is ambiguous. Trimming pared 5 bases from V and 5 bases from J, leaving 9 bases between. CDR3 length equals 12 residues.